The 23 T cell receptor beta chains reported below all come from one sample, sequenced in a study of T cells expressing NK-cell markers. For each CDR3 protein, TCRdb gives one entry from its re-call of the 5' RACE reads, without DNA. The sample totals 500,000 to 600,000 distinct CDR3 sequences; its top ten clones hold 3% to 4.5%. The sequenced sample consisted of blood T cells: a sorted CD56 or NKG2C T cell subset, CD4+ or CD8+ T cells, or bulk PBMC T cells (not recorded which). The receptor set was obtained from a man younger than 35 in good health.

The gene calls are TRBV11-2 and TRBJ2-5; with no DNA, the TCRdb D assignment of TRBD2 cannot be verified. This CDR3 region has 17 residues. Germline lookup yields CDR1 SGHAT and CDR2 FQNNGV. CDR3 sequence: CASSLDWGPRTQETQYF.

The chain is built from TRBV20-1 and TRBJ2-7; TCRdb outputs TRBD1, but without DNA this stays unchecked. The CDR3 extends over 14 amino acids. Germline CDR1 and CDR2: DFQATT and SNEGSKA (reference sequence). This CDR3 reads CSAWGDGVSYEQYF.

The chain couples TRBV7-8 to TRBJ1-5; the TRBD1 assignment by TCRdb is unverifiable without DNA. The germline V gene has CDR1 SGHVS and CDR2 FQNEAQ. This CDR3 has 16 residues. CDR3 sequence: CASSLRTPDSNQPQHF.

The V gene is TRBV29-1, the J gene TRBJ2-1; TCRdb's assignment of TRBD1 cannot be checked, as there is no DNA. This CDR3 region has 13 residues. Per germline, CDR1 SQVTM and CDR2 ANQGSEA. The CDR3 spells CSAGIGGVNEQFF.

The chain recombines TRBV6-1 with TRBJ2-7; TCRdb picks TRBD1, but there is no DNA to check that call. The CDR3 is 16 amino acids. Germline V gene data show CDR1 as MNHNS and CDR2 as SASEGT. The CDR3 is CASSPLGAASSYEQYF.

The CDR3 reads CSARERAQSGNTIYF. V is TRBV20-1 and J is TRBJ1-3. Per the germline V gene, CDR1 is DFQATT and CDR2 is SNEGSKA (reference sequence). This CDR3 has 15 amino acids.

The rearrangement joins TRBV20-1 to TRBJ2-1; TCRdb's D call of TRBD2 is untestable without DNA. Germline V lookup: CDR1 DFQATT, CDR2 SNEGSKA (reference sequence). This CDR3 spans 14 amino acids. The chain's CDR3 is CSARAGTRPNEQFF.

The chain uses TRBV5-1 and TRBJ2-1; TCRdb gives TRBD2 as the D gene, but with no DNA this cannot be confirmed. The CDR3 loop spans 16 amino acids. Germline V CDR1 and CDR2: SGHRS, YFSETQ. CDR3 region: CASRLSASGRGNEQFF.

This chain joins TRBV15 and TRBJ2-5; TCRdb gives TRBD2 as the D gene, but with no DNA this cannot be confirmed. Germline CDR1 is LNHNV and CDR2 is YYDKDF (reference sequence). The CDR3 sequence is 17 residues long. The CDR3 region is CATSSGVGPGLQETQYF.

This chain uses TRBV27 with TRBJ2-3. The CDR3 runs to 13 residues. CDR1 is MNHEY, CDR2 SMNVEV, per germline (reference sequence). CDR3 residues: CASSLETADTQYF.

V gene TRBV20-1 combines with J gene TRBJ2-6; as DNA is missing, the TRBD1 call by TCRdb cannot be tested. CDR1 is DFQATT and CDR2 is SNEGSKA in the germline V gene (reference sequence). The CDR3 is 16 residues long. CDR3 residues: CSASGTGLSGANVLTF.

This sequence joins TRBV12-3 or TRBV12-4 and TRBJ1-1; TCRdb's assignment of TRBD1 cannot be checked, as there is no DNA. There are 14 residues in the CDR3. The CDR3 sequence: CASPGPAYNTEAFF.

The chain carries TRBV20-1 and TRBJ2-1; TCRdb calls TRBD2, which cannot be checked without DNA. The CDR3 totals 15 residues. CDR1 DFQATT and CDR2 SNEGSKA come from the germline V gene (reference sequence). The CDR3: CSARKGLADSNEQFF.

V usage is TRBV29-1 and J usage is TRBJ2-3; TCRdb picks TRBD1, but there is no DNA to check that call. The CDR3 has 15 residues. Per germline, CDR1 SQVTM and CDR2 ANQGSEA. The CDR3 is CRKPGPHLPMDTQYF.

The J gene is TRBJ2-3, the V gene TRBV7-9; with no DNA, the TCRdb D assignment of TRBD2 cannot be verified. This CDR3 spans 16 amino acids. Germline V gene sequence: CDR1 SEHNR, CDR2 FQNEAQ (reference sequence). CDR3 in amino acids: CASSHMTSGSTDTQYF.

The J gene is TRBJ2-5, the V gene TRBV7-7; TCRdb picks TRBD1, but there is no DNA to check that call. This CDR3 contains 15 residues. Germline V gene sequence: CDR1 SSHAT, CDR2 FNYEAQ (reference sequence). The CDR3: CASSLVVRGTETQYF.

The chain recombines TRBV3-1 with TRBJ2-3; the D call from TCRdb, TRBD1, cannot be confirmed without DNA. Germline V gene sequence: CDR1 LGHDT, CDR2 YNNKEL (reference sequence). This CDR3 is 16 amino acids long. The CDR3 reads CASSPGPGLGTDTQYF.

J is TRBJ2-5 and V is TRBV12-3 or TRBV12-4; as DNA is missing, the TRBD1 call by TCRdb cannot be tested. The CDR3 is 16 residues long. CDR3 region: CASSLEATGFEETQYF.

The chain has TRBV5-1 and TRBJ2-3; TCRdb's D call, TRBD2, is unchecked because there is no DNA. Germline V CDR1 and CDR2: SGHRS, YFSETQ. CDR3 size: 14 residues. The CDR3 region is CASSPTSGRDTQYF. Full variable domain (rest looked up from reference TRBV5-1 and TRBJ2-3): KAGVTQTPRYLIKTRGQQVTLSCSPISGHRSVSWYQQTPGQGLQFLFEYFSETQRNKGNFPGRFSGRQFSNSRSEMNVSTLELGDSALYLCASSPTSGRDTQYFGPGTRLTVL.

The CDR3 here is CASSFAQMSTDTQYF. The chain employs TRBV5-1 and TRBJ2-3. This CDR3 region has 15 residues. Germline V gene data show CDR1 as SGHRS and CDR2 as YFSETQ.

The rearrangement joins TRBV15 to TRBJ2-3; with no DNA, the TCRdb D assignment of TRBD1 cannot be verified. Germline loops: CDR1 LNHNV, CDR2 YYDKDF (reference sequence). The CDR3 is 16 amino acids. The CDR3 spells CATSRDTGVWADTQYF.

The rearrangement links TRBV20-1 to TRBJ2-5; TCRdb returns TRBD2, unconfirmable since there is no DNA. This CDR3 is built from 15 residues. Per the germline V gene, CDR1 is DFQATT and CDR2 is SNEGSKA (reference sequence). CDR3 sequence: CSARDSGGARETQYF.

V usage is TRBV28 and J usage is TRBJ2-7; TCRdb selects TRBD2, and the lack of DNA leaves this call unchecked. Germline values: CDR1 MDHEN, CDR2 SYDVKM. This CDR3 region has 16 residues. This CDR3 reads CASSWFATSETYEQYF.